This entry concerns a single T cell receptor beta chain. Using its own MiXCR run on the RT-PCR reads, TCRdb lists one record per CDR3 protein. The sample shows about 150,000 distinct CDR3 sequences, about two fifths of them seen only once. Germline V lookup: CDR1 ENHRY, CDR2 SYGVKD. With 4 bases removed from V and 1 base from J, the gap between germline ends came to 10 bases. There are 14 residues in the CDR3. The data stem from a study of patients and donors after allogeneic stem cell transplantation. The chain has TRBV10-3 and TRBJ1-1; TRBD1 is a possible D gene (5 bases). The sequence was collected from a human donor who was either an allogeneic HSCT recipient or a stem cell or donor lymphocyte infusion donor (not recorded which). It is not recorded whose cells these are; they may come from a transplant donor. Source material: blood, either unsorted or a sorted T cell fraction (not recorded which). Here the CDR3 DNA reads TGTGCCATCAGTGTCGCGACAGCGAACACTGAAGCTTTCTTT. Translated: CAISVATANTEAFF.